These 10 T cell receptor beta chains were sequenced from one sample in a study of CD8 T cells in Susac syndrome. Random hexamers served to reverse transcribe roughly 0.5 to 1 ug RNA. TCRdb re-called the immunoSEQ multiplex PCR reads through MiXCR, storing one row per CDR3 protein. This sample yields about 200,000 distinct CDR3 sequences, of which roughly nine tenths are seen a single time; 0.1% to 0.15% belongs to the top ten. The source material was CD8+ T cells from PBMCs. Receptor source: a human donor with multiple sclerosis.

The V gene is TRBV27, the J gene TRBJ1-2, with unresolved D. Trimming took off 2 bases at V and 3 bases at J, with 7 bases between the two ends. This CDR3 contains 13 residues. The germline CDR1 and CDR2 sequences are MNHEY and SMNVEV (reference sequence). This CDR3 reads CASSLGPYYGYTF. CDR3 in DNA: TGTGCCAGCAGTTTAGGTCCGTACTATGGCTACACCTTC.

J is TRBJ2-7 and V is TRBV20-1, with a weak D call TRBD2 (6 bases). The CDR3 runs 12 residues. Deletions cut 2 bases from V and 5 bases from J, with 10 bases between. Germline CDR1 DFQATT, CDR2 SNEGSKA (reference sequence). The CDR3 nucleotides read TGCAGTGCTAGAAGCCCGGGAGACGAGCAGTACTTC. Translating gives CSARSPGDEQYF.

The rearrangement joins TRBV12-3 or TRBV12-4 to TRBJ2-5; 7 bases agree with TRBD2. The CDR3 consists of 15 residues. J lost 0 bases, V lost 3 bases, and 4 bases had no gene match. The CDR3 reads CASSFSGLHQETQYF. CDR3 coding DNA: TGTGCCAGCAGTTTTTCGGGACTACACCAAGAGACCCAGTACTTC.

This chain uses TRBV7-9 with TRBJ1-1; D is uncertain. The CDR3 runs to 14 residues. CDR1 is SEHNR, CDR2 FQNEAQ, per germline (reference sequence). Trimming took off 1 base at V and 4 bases at J, with 10 bases between the two ends. CDR3 in amino acids: CASSLVSGGTEAFF. The CDR3 DNA is TGTGCCAGCAGCTTAGTGTCGGGAGGCACTGAAGCTTTCTTT.

The rearrangement uses TRBV12-3 or TRBV12-4 and TRBJ2-1; TRBD2 aligns across 8 bases. V lost 7 bases, J lost 2 bases, and 7 bases stayed unmatched. The CDR3 has 15 amino acids. CDR3: CASNRAGVAYNEQFF. CDR3 DNA: TGTGCCAGCAATAGAGCGGGAGTCGCCTACAATGAGCAGTTCTTC.

The chain combines TRBV27 with TRBJ2-1; 13 bases align to TRBD2. The CDR3 is 13 residues long. With 10 bases clipped from V and 15 bases from J, the junction kept 12 bases outside the gene matches. CDR1 MNHEY and CDR2 SMNVEV come from the germline V gene (reference sequence). The DNA of the CDR3 is TGTGCCACCGTGACTAGCGGGAGGCCCAATTGGTTCTTC. Amino acid sequence: CATVTSGRPNWFF.

The gene calls are TRBV2 and TRBJ1-1; TRBD1 matches 7 bases. Germline trimming cut 3 bases from V and 1 base from J; bases unmatched to any gene: 8. Germline-derived CDR1 and CDR2 are SNHLY and FYNNEI. This CDR3 contains 16 residues. The CDR3 loop reads CASSDEEPGGNTEAFF. CDR3 in DNA: TGTGCCAGCAGTGACGAGGAGCCAGGGGGGAACACTGAAGCTTTCTTT.

This rearrangement joins TRBV7-2 to TRBJ2-1; D might be TRBD1 (5 bases). Germline V gene lookup returns CDR1 SGHTA and CDR2 FQGNSA. The V and J ends lost 7 bases and 6 bases respectively, with 16 bases between them. The CDR3 runs 14 residues. The CDR3 is CASIPGGAPNEQFF. The CDR3 DNA reads TGTGCCAGCATCCCCGGTGGGGCCCCCAATGAGCAGTTCTTC.

V is TRBV7-9 and J is TRBJ2-7; D remains unclear. Trimming shortened V by 4 bases and J by 1 base, and 11 bases separated the two germline ends. This CDR3 region has 14 residues. CDR1 is SEHNR, CDR2 FQNEAQ, per germline (reference sequence). The CDR3 sequence: CASSSYQESYEQYF. For the CDR3, the DNA is TGTGCCAGCAGCTCTTATCAGGAGTCCTACGAGCAGTACTTC.

V is TRBV6-6 and J is TRBJ2-4; possibly TRBD2 for D (6 bases). Germline CDR1 and CDR2: MNHNY and SVGAGI (reference sequence). Deletions cut 8 bases from V and 0 bases from J, with 17 bases between. The CDR3 is 16 amino acids. The CDR3 nucleotides read TGTGCCAGCGGTTCATTAGCGGAAATAGCCAAAAACATTCAGTACTTC. Encoded protein: CASGSLAEIAKNIQYF.